This T cell receptor (beta chain) was identified in a study of T cell responses to AZD1222 COVID-19 vaccine. This clone was seen a few times. The antigen is not known. From germline, CDR1 is SGHTA and CDR2 FQGNSA. This CDR3 is built from 14 residues. The V and J ends lost 3 bases and 2 bases respectively, with 8 bases between them. Libraries were prepared by immunoSEQ multiplex PCR; TCRdb keeps only in-frame clonotypes and omits some of them. The data contain 150,000 to 200,000 clones, approximately 92% of them singletons. General study points: Without day 14 samples, only post-peak T cell repertoires were studied. In the spike-specific TCR repertoire, nearly half reportedly target unmutated variant regions.

The sequences come from peripheral blood, collected on day 0 of AZD1222 vaccination. This TCR was sampled from an adult in good health. The J gene is TRBJ1-5, the V gene TRBV7-2, with no clear D. In nucleotides, the CDR3 is TGTGCCAGCAGCTTCTCGGAGGGCAATCAGCCCCAGCATTTT. Its translation: CASSFSEGNQPQHF.